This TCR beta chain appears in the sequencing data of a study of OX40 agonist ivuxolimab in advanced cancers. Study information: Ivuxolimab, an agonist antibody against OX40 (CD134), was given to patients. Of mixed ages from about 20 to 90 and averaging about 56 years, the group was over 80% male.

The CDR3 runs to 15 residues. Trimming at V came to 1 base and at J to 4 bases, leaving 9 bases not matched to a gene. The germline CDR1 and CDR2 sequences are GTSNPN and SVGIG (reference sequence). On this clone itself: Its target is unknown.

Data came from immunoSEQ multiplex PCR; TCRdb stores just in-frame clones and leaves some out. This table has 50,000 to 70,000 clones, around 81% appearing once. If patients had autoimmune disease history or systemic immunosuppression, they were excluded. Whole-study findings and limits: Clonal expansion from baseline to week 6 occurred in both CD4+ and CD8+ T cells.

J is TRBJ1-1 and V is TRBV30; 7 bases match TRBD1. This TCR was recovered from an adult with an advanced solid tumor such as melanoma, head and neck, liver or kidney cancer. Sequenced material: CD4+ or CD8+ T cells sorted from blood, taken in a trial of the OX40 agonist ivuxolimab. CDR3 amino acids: CAWSGLTGFSTEAFF. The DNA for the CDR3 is TGTGCCTGGAGTGGGCTGACAGGGTTCAGCACTGAAGCTTTCTTT.